The clone carrying this T cell receptor (beta chain) was found a few times. The antigen is not known. Between the trimmed V and J ends, which lost 8 bases and 7 bases, there was a span of 21 bases. The CDR3 covers 15 residues. Germline assignment: CDR1 LNHNV and CDR2 YYDKDF (reference sequence). Primers used in a second PCR of about 7 to 12 cycles were a sample-barcoded 5' primer and a J-beta primer mix. Each CDR3 protein gets one entry after TCRdb re-called the 5' RACE reads with MiXCR. This sample has over a million distinct CDR3 sequences; around 55% occur once, and the top ten carry roughly 7%. This sample is drawn from a study of blood T cells in healthy people across ages. Study conclusions and caveats: It was held that the diversity estimates obtained from one million T cells were underestimates. Expanded clonotype changes were possibly confounded by unknown donor CMV status. With age, beta diversity per million T cells declined roughly linearly, significantly by approximately 40.

This rearrangement joins TRBV15 to TRBJ2-1; possibly TRBD1 for D (6 bases). The sample taken for sequencing was blood. This receptor was taken from a man between 18 and 29 years old in good health. As DNA, the CDR3 is TGTGCCACCTCCGATCCAAGGGGGTTAGGGAATGAGCAGTTCTTC. Its translation is CATSDPRGLGNEQFF.